This entry describes one TCR beta chain. Repertoires were generated with immunoSEQ multiplex PCR, while TCRdb's copy carries only in-frame clones and drops some. The table includes about 190,000 clones, around three quarters detected once. The record originates from a study of blood T cell repertoires in COVID-19. Study-level information: Collection of acute and convalescent COVID-19 samples took place in the United States, Italy and Spain.

Germline V gives CDR1 SGHTA, CDR2 FQGNSA. The CDR3 loop spans 11 amino acids. V shed 6 bases and J shed 7 bases, with 9 bases lying between them. Donors were grouped by their self-reported clinical history. Specimen: PBMCs or T cells enriched from blood (not recorded which). The chain joins TRBV7-2 to TRBJ2-5, with no clear D. The sequence was collected from a woman aged 45-65 years with acute COVID-19. CDR3 DNA: TGTGCCAGCAGTCCCCCGGGGACCCAGTACTTC. It yields the protein CASSPPGTQYF.